A single sample gave rise to the 23 T cell receptor beta chains below, sequenced in a study of molecular identifiers for immune sequencing clone quantification. TCRdb reprocessed the PCR reads via MiXCR and lists one record per CDR3 protein. This sample has hundreds of thousands of distinct CDR3 sequences, with around a fifth found just once. The sequenced sample consisted of naive CD8+ T cells from blood, with Jurkat cell RNA spiked in. Sample subset: FACS-sorted CD8+CD4-CCR7+CD45RA+ naive T cells. The receptors were sampled from a human donor in good health. Some libraries in this study had Jurkat cell RNA spiked in.

About this clonotype: It may be a read error: a sequence one base away is much more abundant. V is TRBV4-3 and J is TRBJ2-7, with 7 bases identical to TRBD1. With V trimmed by 1 base and J by 4 bases, 4 bases remained unmatched. Germline values: CDR1 LGHNA, CDR2 YSLEER. The CDR3 consists of 14 residues. CDR3 bases: TGCGCCAGCAGCCAAGCGACAGGGCAGTACGAGCAGTACTTC. Translated, it gives CASSQATGQYEQYF.

With respect to this clonotype: Given a much more abundant clone one base away, this may be a read error. No conserved phenylalanine or tryptophan ends this CDR3, so it is likely a read error. J is TRBJ1-1 and V is TRBV4-1; D gene ambiguous. The ends were cut back, 0 bases at V and 6 bases at J, with 5 bases in the middle. Germline CDR1 and CDR2: MGHRA and YSYEKL. The CDR3 has 12 residues. In DNA form, the CDR3 reads TGCGCCAGCAGCCAAGATGGTTCTGAAGCTTTCCTT. This encodes CASSQDGSEAFL.

V usage is TRBV5-6 and J usage is TRBJ2-7; D assignment may be TRBD1 or TRBD2 (5 bases each). The ends were cut back, 3 bases at V and 6 bases at J, with 16 bases in the middle. The V gene's germline CDR1 is SGHDT and CDR2 YYEEEE. This CDR3 region has 14 residues. The CDR3 is CASSWDRLPLEQYF. The CDR3 DNA reads TGTGCCAGCAGCTGGGACCGATTACCTCTCGAGCAGTACTTC.

Turning to this clonotype: One junction end disagrees with the germline gene, perhaps due to a read error. The chain couples TRBV6-2 or TRBV6-3 to TRBJ1-5, with D perhaps matching TRBD1 (5 bases). The CDR3 has 20 amino acids. The germline gives CDR1 MNHEY, CDR2 SVGEGT. DNA of the CDR3: TGTGCCAGCAGTTACGCTCGGGCCGCGGGGGATATATATAGCAATCAGTCCCAGCATTTT. Translating it yields CASSYARAAGDIYSNQSQHF.

This clonotype was counted ten times or more. V is TRBV9 and J is TRBJ1-6; D call uncertain. The CDR3 runs 14 residues. V dropped 0 bases and J dropped 1 base, with 2 bases sitting between them. The germline gives CDR1 SGDLS, CDR2 YYNGEE. The CDR3 sequence is CASSVGSYNSPLHF. CDR3 sequence (DNA): TGTGCCAGCAGCGTAGGATCCTATAATTCACCCCTCCACTTT.

The rearrangement joins TRBV3-1 to TRBJ1-3; no firm D call. Germline-derived CDR1 and CDR2 are LGHDT and YNNKEL (reference sequence). The CDR3 consists of 17 residues. V was trimmed by 1 base and J by 2 bases, leaving 15 bases between them. The CDR3 DNA is TGTGCCAGCAGCCAAGGGGAGGGATTTAATACTGGAAACACCATATATTTT. Protein: CASSQGEGFNTGNTIYF.

Concerning this clonotype itself: This may stem from a read error, because a much larger clone lies one nucleotide away. The chain employs TRBV27 and TRBJ1-5; D ambiguous. The CDR3 loop spans 12 amino acids. From germline, CDR1 is MNHEY and CDR2 SMNVEV (reference sequence). V lost 8 bases and J 6 bases, leaving 11 bases between the germline ends. The CDR3 region has the DNA TGTGCCAGCGGTCCGCCCGGTCAGCCCCAGCATTTT. It specifies CASGPPGQPQHF.

This clonotype came up a few times. This chain joins TRBV19 and TRBJ2-7; D might be TRBD2 (5 bases). The CDR3 consists of 13 residues. Germline CDR1 is LNHDA and CDR2 is SQIVND (reference sequence). V lost 1 base and J 3 bases, leaving 7 bases between the germline ends. CDR3 in amino acids: CASSIGGDYEQYF. For the CDR3, the DNA is TGTGCCAGTAGTATAGGGGGAGACTACGAGCAGTACTTC.

A note on this clonotype: A much larger clone is a single base away; this may be a read error. This chain links TRBV27 with TRBJ2-7, with D possibly being TRBD1 (5 bases). This CDR3 has 12 amino acids. CDR1 MNHEY and CDR2 SMNVEV come from the germline V gene (reference sequence). CDR3 sequence reads: CACSLLGHEQYF. The CDR3 DNA follows: TGTGCCTGCAGTTTGTTGGGGCACGAGCAGTACTTC.

This clonotype has at least ten counts. In DNA form, the CDR3 reads TGTGCCAGCAGTTACTCGAACAACATTCAGTACTTC. This encodes CASSYSNNIQYF. V is TRBV6-2 or TRBV6-3 and J is TRBJ2-4; D uncertain. The CDR3 spans 12 residues. Trimming removed 0 bases at V and 7 bases at J, with 4 bases between. Germline-derived CDR1 and CDR2 are MNHEY and SVGEGT.

This clonotype turned up a few times. The chain recombines TRBV28 with TRBJ2-3; 7 nucleotides align to TRBD2. CDR3 size: 17 residues. The ends lost 5 bases at V and 8 bases at J; junction bases unmatched: 19. From germline, CDR1 is MDHEN and CDR2 SYDVKM. This CDR3 reads CASSPRVFGGRAGTQYF. The CDR3 DNA sequence: TGTGCCAGCAGTCCTAGAGTATTTGGAGGGAGGGCCGGTACGCAGTATTTT.

The gene calls are TRBV3-1 and TRBJ2-1; tentatively, D is TRBD2 (5 bases). Trimming took off 1 base at V and 10 bases at J, with 11 bases between the two ends. The CDR3 runs to 13 residues. Germline values: CDR1 LGHDT, CDR2 YNNKEL (reference sequence). The CDR3 DNA reads as TGTGCCAGCAGCCAAGGAGGGAATGGAGAGCAGTTCTTC. It specifies CASSQGGNGEQFF.

The table lists this clonotype with a few counts. The chain has TRBV20-1 and TRBJ2-3; 9 bases are a match to TRBD2. The V segment lost 0 bases and the J segment 0 bases; nucleotides outside the gene matches: 10. There are 18 residues in the CDR3. Germline CDR1 is DFQATT and CDR2 is SNEGSKA (reference sequence). CDR3 in DNA: TGCAGTGCTAGAGATTCCCCGAGACTAGCGGCTAGCACAGATACGCAGTATTTT. It specifies CSARDSPRLAASTDTQYF.

This clonotype was recorded many times. CDR3 sequence reads: CASSSLRGANTGELFF. The CDR3 region has the DNA TGTGCCAGCAGCTCACTCCGGGGCGCCAACACCGGGGAGCTGTTTTTT. V is TRBV7-9 and J is TRBJ2-2; D could derive from TRBD1 or TRBD2 (5 bases each). From germline, CDR1 is SEHNR and CDR2 FQNEAQ (reference sequence). The CDR3 runs to 16 residues. The V end was cut by 4 bases, the J end by 2 bases, with 14 bases between.

This clonotype was detected many times. This chain connects TRBV14 to TRBJ2-3; 7 bases are shared with TRBD2. The V and J ends lost 0 bases and 2 bases, in that order; junction bases with no gene match: 14. CDR1 is SGHDN and CDR2 is FVKESK in the germline V gene. CDR3 length: 19 residues. CDR3 nucleotides: TGTGCCAGCAGCCAAGATTGGTGGACTAGGACGGGCGACACAGATACGCAGTATTTT. It translates to CASSQDWWTRTGDTDTQYF. The full variable domain, its missing parts supplied by reference TRBV14 and TRBJ2-3, is EAGVTQFPSHSVIEKGQTVTLRCDPISGHDNLYWYRRVMGKEIKFLLHFVKESKQDESGMPNNRFLAERTGGTYSTLKVQPAELEDSGVYFCASSQDWWTRTGDTDTQYFGPGTRLTVL.

This clonotype was recorded many times. This chain links TRBV24-1 with TRBJ2-3; 11 bases map to TRBD1. The CDR3 covers 16 residues. Looked up from germline, CDR1 is KGHDR and CDR2 is SFDVKD. V shed 4 bases and J 4 bases; nucleotides not matched to a gene: 6. The CDR3 is CATSEWTGGSSDTQYF. The CDR3 region has the DNA TGTGCCACCAGTGAGTGGACAGGGGGCTCTTCAGATACGCAGTATTTT.

This chain's CDR3 is CASSLDGLAGALKYNEQFF. CDR3 sequence (DNA): TGTGCCAGCAGCTTAGATGGGCTAGCGGGGGCCCTAAAATACAATGAGCAGTTCTTC. This chain uses TRBV11-2 with TRBJ2-1; 10 bases match TRBD2. The germline CDR1 and CDR2 sequences are SGHAT and FQNNGV. The CDR3 is made up of 19 amino acids. V was pared by 0 bases and J by 4 bases, with 12 bases of the junction left unmatched.

This clonotype is a singleton in its sample. A much larger clone lies a single base off, so this may be a read error. The chain joins TRBV6-5 to TRBJ2-3; D gene unclear. This CDR3 is built from 15 residues. Per the germline V gene, CDR1 is MNHEY and CDR2 is SVGAGI. Trimming left V 1 base short and J 5 bases short, with 13 bases between. CDR3 DNA: TGTGCCAGCAGTTACTGGGCAGAGTCCCAAGATACGCAGTATTTT. Translation: CASSYWAESQDTQYF.

At least ten counts were recorded for this clonotype. This sequence joins TRBV11-2 and TRBJ1-4, with TRBD1 matching over 7 bases. Germline V gene sequence: CDR1 SGHAT, CDR2 FQNNGV. The trim removed 1 base at V and 7 bases at J, leaving 12 bases unmatched. The CDR3 covers 17 residues. The CDR3 loop is CASSLGPQEGASEKLFF. The CDR3 bases are TGTGCCAGCAGCTTAGGCCCTCAGGAGGGGGCAAGTGAAAAACTGTTTTTT.

Note on this clonotype: The junction shows a germline mismatch at one end, possibly a read error. The chain combines TRBV3-1 with TRBJ2-7; 8 nucleotides align to TRBD1. The CDR3 has 16 amino acids. Germline-derived CDR1 and CDR2 are LGHDT and YNNKEL (reference sequence). This CDR3 reads CASSQVPTGVRYGQYF. For the CDR3, the DNA is TGTGCCAGCAGCCAAGTTCCGACAGGGGTCCGCTACGGGCAGTACTTC.

As concerns this clonotype: Given a much more abundant clone one base away, this may be a read error. The conserved phenylalanine or tryptophan is not found at the CDR3 terminus, so this likely reflects a read error. The CDR3 region is CASSQVSGEAFS. The CDR3 DNA reads TGCGCCAGCAGCCAAGTGTCAGGAGAAGCTTTCTCT. This chain uses TRBV4-1 with TRBJ1-1; D gene ambiguous. CDR3 length: 12 residues. The germline V and J ends were trimmed by 1 base and 8 bases, with 8 bases remaining between them. CDR1 MGHRA and CDR2 YSYEKL come from the germline V gene.

V and J are TRBV18 and TRBJ2-1, with 8 bases identical to TRBD2. The CDR3 extends over 15 amino acids. The V segment lost 6 bases and the J segment 6 bases; nucleotides outside the gene matches: 10. CDR1 KGHSH and CDR2 LQKENI come from the germline V gene. The CDR3: CASSPGTRVLNEQFF. In DNA, the CDR3 is TGTGCCAGCTCCCCCGGGACTAGGGTCCTCAATGAGCAGTTCTTC.

At least ten counts were recorded for this clonotype. The chain links TRBV27 to TRBJ2-1, with D perhaps TRBD1 or TRBD2 (6 bases each). This CDR3 has 15 residues. Germline V CDR1 and CDR2: MNHEY, SMNVEV (reference sequence). The germline V and J ends were trimmed by 5 bases and 2 bases, with 13 bases remaining between them. The CDR3 DNA is TGTGCCAGCAGTCTAAGTGGGGGGCCCTACAATGAGCAGTTCTTC. It yields the protein CASSLSGGPYNEQFF.